Shown below are 27 T cell receptor beta chains from a single sample sequenced in a study of somatic mutations in cytotoxic T cells in rheumatoid arthritis. Method: immunoSEQ multiplex PCR; TCRdb's copy keeps in-frame clones and lacks some. The table records 35,000 to 40,000 clones, more than 80% of them present only once. The sample was CD8+ T cells sorted from blood. The source is a man aged 40-49 years in good health.

This chain connects TRBV15 to TRBJ2-7; D gene uncertain. V gave up 5 bases and J gave up 0 bases, with 8 bases separating them. This CDR3 spans 13 amino acids. CDR1 LNHNV and CDR2 YYDKDF come from the germline V gene (reference sequence). CDR3 region: CATSSTNSYEQYF. DNA of the CDR3: TGTGCCACCAGCTCAACTAACTCCTACGAGCAGTACTTC.

This chain connects TRBV2 to TRBJ2-7; 7 nucleotides line up with TRBD1. The CDR3 loop spans 13 amino acids. Germline V gene data show CDR1 as SNHLY and CDR2 as FYNNEI. J lost 4 bases, V lost 9 bases, and 9 bases had no gene match. The CDR3 sequence is CARSGQKSYEQYF. As DNA, the CDR3 is TGTGCCAGGTCGGGACAGAAATCTTACGAGCAGTACTTC.

This chain connects TRBV4-1 to TRBJ2-7, with 7 bases lining up with TRBD1. V was clipped by 3 bases and J by 0 bases; unmatched bases: 8. CDR1 and CDR2 from the germline V gene are MGHRA and YSYEKL. The CDR3 covers 16 residues. CDR3 bases: TGCGCCAGCAGCCATGTTGGGACAGCCACCTCCTACGAGCAGTACTTC. This translates into CASSHVGTATSYEQYF.

This clone appeared once. The chain employs TRBV7-9 and TRBJ2-1, with no clear D. CDR1 is SEHNR, CDR2 FQNEAQ, per germline (reference sequence). The CDR3 sequence is 16 residues long. V was shortened by 5 bases and J by 3 bases, with 17 bases between the two germline ends. The CDR3 DNA sequence: TGTGCCAGCAGCCGTGTGACGGGCGACGTCTACAATGAGCAGTTCTTC. Protein: CASSRVTGDVYNEQFF.

Only one count was recorded for this clone. The chain has TRBV9 and TRBJ2-3; tentative D call: TRBD2 (6 bases). CDR1 SGDLS and CDR2 YYNGEE come from the germline V gene. This CDR3 has 15 residues. With 0 bases removed from V and 2 bases from J, the gap between germline ends came to 10 bases. The CDR3 protein is CASSVAGDPTDTQYF. CDR3 in DNA: TGTGCCAGCAGCGTAGCGGGAGACCCCACAGATACGCAGTATTTT. Variable domain in full (rest from reference TRBV9 and TRBJ2-3): DSGVTQTPKHLITATGQRVTLRCSPRSGDLSVYWYQQSLDQGLQFLIQYYNGEERAKGNILERFSAQQFPDLHSELNLSSLELGDSALYFCASSVAGDPTDTQYFGPGTRLTVL.

The V gene is TRBV4-1, the J gene TRBJ1-4, with TRBD1 matching 8 bases. In germline, CDR1 is MGHRA, CDR2 YSYEKL. V trimming: 1 base; J trimming: 5 bases; junction bases outside the gene matches: 6. The CDR3 contains 16 residues. In DNA, the CDR3 is TGCGCCAGCAGCCAAGCTACCGGGACAGGAAATGAAAAACTGTTTTTT. Its translation is CASSQATGTGNEKLFF.

V and J are TRBV9 and TRBJ2-7; TRBD1 matches 7 bases. V lost 5 bases, J lost 1 base, and 6 bases stayed unmatched. CDR1 is SGDLS and CDR2 is YYNGEE in the germline V gene. The CDR3 is 14 amino acids. This chain's CDR3 is CASSPPGQSYEQYF. The CDR3 coding sequence is TGTGCCAGCAGTCCACCGGGACAGTCCTACGAGCAGTACTTC.

The V call is TRBV7-9, the J call TRBJ2-1; 10 bases are a match to TRBD2. V shed 5 bases and J 7 bases; nucleotides not matched to a gene: 14. This CDR3 is built from 17 residues. Germline loops: CDR1 SEHNR, CDR2 FQNEAQ (reference sequence). The CDR3 DNA reads as TGTGCCAGCAGCGGACCTGAGCGGGAGGGCCTAGGAAATGAGCAGTTCTTC. Encoded protein: CASSGPEREGLGNEQFF.

The gene calls are TRBV14 and TRBJ1-6; D uncertain. V shed 1 base and J shed 11 bases, with 9 bases lying between them. Germline-derived CDR1 and CDR2 are SGHDN and FVKESK. The CDR3 has 13 residues. CDR3: CASSQGPRAPLHF. In nucleotides, the CDR3 is TGTGCCAGCAGCCAAGGGCCCCGGGCACCCCTCCACTTT.

The chain is built from TRBV6-1 and TRBJ2-2; 9 nucleotides line up with TRBD2. CDR1 and CDR2 (germline): MNHNS, SASEGT. The CDR3 runs to 18 residues. With V trimmed by 4 bases and J by 7 bases, 16 bases remained unmatched. The CDR3 protein is CASSARRGGRASSGELFF. DNA of the CDR3: TGTGCCAGCAGTGCTCGACGCGGCGGGAGGGCCTCGAGCGGGGAGCTGTTTTTT.

In this sample, this clone turned up once. This chain joins TRBV7-9 and TRBJ2-1, with 10 bases identical to TRBD2. This CDR3 region has 16 residues. Trimming removed 1 base from V and 7 bases from J; junction bases left unmatched: 7. The germline CDR1 and CDR2 sequences are SEHNR and FQNEAQ (reference sequence). The CDR3 DNA reads as TGTGCCAGCAGCTTAGATACTAGCGGGAAACGGAATGAGCAGTTCTTC. Translating it yields CASSLDTSGKRNEQFF.

The chain has TRBV19 and TRBJ1-1; D remains ambiguous. Germline CDR1 and CDR2: LNHDA and SQIVND (reference sequence). The CDR3 spans 14 residues. With 7 bases removed from V and 0 bases from J, the gap between germline ends came to 12 bases. CDR3 bases: TGTGCCAGTAACGATAGGTATTTGAACACTGAAGCTTTCTTT. Translated, it gives CASNDRYLNTEAFF. The variable domain in full, completed from reference TRBV19 and TRBJ1-1, reads DGGITQSPKYLFRKEGQNVTLSCEQNLNHDAMYWYRQDPGQGLRLIYYSQIVNDFQKGDIAEGYSVSREKKESFPLTVTSAQKNPTAFYLCASNDRYLNTEAFFGQGTRLTVV.

The chain employs TRBV10-2 and TRBJ1-4, with unresolved D. The length of the CDR3 is 16 residues. Per the germline V gene, CDR1 is WSHSY and CDR2 is SAAADI. Trimming left V 4 bases short and J 1 base short, with 13 bases between. In DNA form, the CDR3 reads TGCGCCAGCAGTGCTAACGGTTTTAAAACTAATGAAAAACTGTTTTTT. The encoded protein is CASSANGFKTNEKLFF.

The rearrangement joins TRBV4-1 to TRBJ2-5; D uncertain. V was shortened by 0 bases and J by 5 bases, with 4 bases between the two germline ends. CDR1 is MGHRA, CDR2 YSYEKL, per germline. CDR3 length: 12 amino acids. CDR3 sequence (DNA): TGCGCCAGCAGCCAAGAAGGGGAGACCCAGTACTTC. Translated, it gives CASSQEGETQYF.

The chain combines TRBV5-1 with TRBJ2-7; 9 bases match TRBD1. The V gene's germline CDR1 is SGHRS and CDR2 YFSETQ. The length of the CDR3 is 14 residues. V trimming: 5 bases; J trimming: 3 bases; junction bases outside the gene matches: 6. CDR3 bases: TGCGCCAGCAGTTGGGACAGGGCATACTACGAGCAGTACTTC. Its protein is CASSWDRAYYEQYF.

This clone came up a few times. The CDR3 region is CASSLAEGTGLYEQYF. The CDR3 coding sequence is TGTGCCAGCAGCTTAGCTGAGGGGACAGGGCTCTACGAGCAGTACTTC. The J gene is TRBJ2-7, the V gene TRBV7-2; 9 bases align to TRBD1. Germline lookup yields CDR1 SGHTA and CDR2 FQGNSA. V gave up 0 bases and J gave up 3 bases; unmatched junction bases: 6. This CDR3 is built from 16 residues.

V and J are TRBV9 and TRBJ2-7; a possible D gene is TRBD2 (5 bases). CDR3 length: 14 amino acids. Germline lookup yields CDR1 SGDLS and CDR2 YYNGEE. Trimming shortened V by 3 bases and J by 3 bases, and 13 bases separated the two germline ends. The CDR3 sequence: CASSGRDTHYEQYF. DNA of the CDR3: TGTGCCAGCAGCGGCCGGGATACCCACTACGAGCAGTACTTC.

This chain connects TRBV13 to TRBJ2-7; 10 nucleotides line up with TRBD1. The CDR3 loop spans 13 amino acids. Germline CDR1 and CDR2: PRHDT and FYEKMQ (reference sequence). The trim removed 4 bases at V and 5 bases at J, leaving 2 bases unmatched. DNA for the CDR3: TGTGCCAGCAGCTCCGGACAGGGGGACGAGCAGTACTTC. Translation: CASSSGQGDEQYF.

The J gene is TRBJ2-1, the V gene TRBV7-3; D is uncertain. This CDR3 region has 13 residues. Germline-derived CDR1 and CDR2 are SGHTA and FQGTGA. V shed 8 bases and J shed 5 bases, with 13 bases lying between them. The CDR3 loop reads CASSPTDNNEQFF. The DNA of the CDR3 is TGTGCCAGCTCTCCCACAGATAACAATGAGCAGTTCTTC. Combining the CDR3 with reference TRBV7-3 and TRBJ2-1 gives the whole variable domain GAGVSQTPSNKVTEKGKYVELRCDPISGHTALYWYRQSLGQGPEFLIYFQGTGAADDSGLPNDRFFAVRPEGSVSTLKIQRTERGDSAVYLCASSPTDNNEQFFGPGTRLTVL.

The CDR3 bases are TGCAGCGTTGACCCGGGGCGCTTTACTAACTATGGCTACACCTTC. Its protein product is CSVDPGRFTNYGYTF. This chain uses TRBV29-1 with TRBJ1-2; D may be TRBD1 (5 bases). The CDR3 is made up of 15 amino acids. The germline V gene encodes CDR1 SQVTM and CDR2 ANQGSEA. V shed 3 bases and J shed 0 bases, with 14 bases lying between them.

This clone was recorded a few times. This chain uses TRBV25-1 with TRBJ1-2; no definite D call. CDR1 and CDR2 from the germline V gene are MGHDK and SYGVNS. This CDR3 is 11 amino acids long. Trimming removed 8 bases from V and 5 bases from J, with 9 bases in between. The CDR3 nucleotides read TGTGCCAGCGGAATGGGTTATGGCTACACCTTC. Its protein product is CASGMGYGYTF.

The chain carries TRBV28 and TRBJ1-5, with 7 bases lining up with TRBD1. Germline trimming cut 7 bases from V and 7 bases from J; bases unmatched to any gene: 7. The germline CDR1 and CDR2 sequences are MDHEN and SYDVKM. The CDR3 runs 13 residues. CDR3 protein: CASKLSGGQPQHF. The DNA for the CDR3 is TGTGCCAGCAAACTTTCAGGGGGGCAGCCCCAGCATTTT.

The rearrangement joins TRBV7-9 to TRBJ1-1; D ambiguous. The V end was cut by 0 bases, the J end by 5 bases, with 4 bases between. Germline loops: CDR1 SEHNR, CDR2 FQNEAQ (reference sequence). The CDR3 is 12 residues long. This CDR3 reads CASSLALTEAFF. CDR3 DNA sequence: TGTGCCAGCAGCTTAGCGCTAACTGAAGCTTTCTTT.

The sample holds one count of this clone. The V call is TRBV6-5, the J call TRBJ2-7; D remains unclear. Per the germline V gene, CDR1 is MNHEY and CDR2 is SVGAGI. V was cut by 2 bases and J by 2 bases, with 7 bases left in between. The CDR3 runs to 13 residues. Here the CDR3 reads CASSYGIAYEQYF. The CDR3 bases are TGTGCCAGCAGTTACGGGATTGCCTACGAGCAGTACTTC.

The chain joins TRBV7-9 to TRBJ1-2; 8 bases line up with TRBD1. Trimming at V came to 5 bases and at J to 2 bases, leaving 7 bases not matched to a gene. CDR1 is SEHNR and CDR2 is FQNEAQ in the germline V gene (reference sequence). The CDR3 is made up of 15 amino acids. The CDR3 is CASSLPGQENYGYTF. The DNA for the CDR3 is TGTGCCAGCAGCCTGCCGGGACAGGAGAACTATGGCTACACCTTC.

This clone was detected only once. In nucleotides, the CDR3 is TGTGCCAGCAGTTACTCGATAGGGACAAAGCAAGAGACCCAGTACTTC. Translation: CASSYSIGTKQETQYF. This chain uses TRBV6-5 with TRBJ2-5; D possibly corresponds to TRBD1 (6 bases). V was shortened by 0 bases and J by 2 bases, with 13 bases between the two germline ends. Germline V CDR1 and CDR2: MNHEY, SVGAGI. The length of the CDR3 is 16 residues.

The chain carries TRBV15 and TRBJ1-5; the D is unclear. From germline, CDR1 is LNHNV and CDR2 YYDKDF (reference sequence). V lost 5 bases and J lost 0, with 8 bases in between. This CDR3 has 14 amino acids. This chain's CDR3 is CATSFGDSNQPQHF. The CDR3 nucleotides are TGTGCCACCAGCTTCGGGGATAGCAATCAGCCCCAGCATTTT.